This TCR beta chain was sequenced during a study of shared clonotypes between healthy human individuals. The data were produced by immunoSEQ multiplex PCR, yet TCRdb's version contains in-frame clones alone and is incomplete. The sample has a few hundred thousand clones; about nine tenths are singletons. Germline values: CDR1 SGHRS, CDR2 YFSETQ. The CDR3 runs 15 residues. V was clipped by 1 base and J by 0 bases, with 10 bases between them. The origin of this receptor is a man younger than 30 in good health. The V call is TRBV5-1, the J call TRBJ1-2; D perhaps matches TRBD1 (5 bases). Sequencing used memory CD8+ T cells sorted from blood. Documented subset: CD45RO+ cells pooled with CCR7-negative TemRA cells. The CDR3 protein is CASSLYRLTNYGYTF. CDR3 DNA: TGCGCCAGCAGCTTGTACAGGTTAACTAACTATGGCTACACCTTC.